These 9 T cell receptor beta chains were all obtained from the same sample, sequenced in a study of blood T cell repertoires in COVID-19. Generated by immunoSEQ multiplex PCR, the TCRdb table keeps only in-frame clones and is missing some. Among roughly 150,000 clones listed, around 87% were seen once. The specimen was peripheral blood. All receptors derive from a woman older than 75 with COVID-19, enrolled during active disease.

The chain links TRBV9 to TRBJ2-1; perhaps TRBD1 as D (7 bases). Germline CDR1 reads SGDLS; CDR2 reads YYNGEE. V shed 0 bases and J shed 9 bases, with 19 bases lying between them. CDR3 length: 16 amino acids. The CDR3: CASSVAGGRTGPEQFF. As DNA, the CDR3 is TGTGCCAGCAGCGTAGCTGGGGGGAGGACAGGTCCTGAGCAGTTCTTC.

The chain employs TRBV4-3 and TRBJ1-5; D gene ambiguous. The CDR3 totals 16 residues. V gave up 0 bases and J gave up 2 bases, with 11 bases separating them. Per the germline V gene, CDR1 is LGHNA and CDR2 is YSLEER. The CDR3, as DNA: TGCGCCAGCAGCCAAGATTGGAGTATAGGCAATCAGCCCCAGCATTTT. The encoded protein is CASSQDWSIGNQPQHF.

This clone occurred a few times. V gene TRBV19 combines with J gene TRBJ1-2, with TRBD1 identical over 8 bases. The germline CDR1 and CDR2 sequences are LNHDA and SQIVND (reference sequence). This CDR3 region has 15 residues. V lost 5 bases, J lost 4 bases, and 9 bases stayed unmatched. For the CDR3, the DNA is TGTGCCAGTAGTGTTGGGGACAGGTCAAGCTATGGCTACACCTTC. It encodes CASSVGDRSSYGYTF.

The chain combines TRBV5-8 with TRBJ2-3; TRBD2 matches at 13 bases. The V gene end was trimmed by 4 bases and the J gene end by 2 bases; junction bases not matched to a gene: 7. The CDR3 consists of 17 residues. CDR1 and CDR2 (germline): SGHTS, YDEGEE. The CDR3 region is CASSLGLAGASTDTQYF. The CDR3 DNA reads as TGTGCCAGCAGCCTCGGACTAGCGGGAGCATCCACAGATACGCAGTATTTT. Variable domain in full (rest from reference TRBV5-8 and TRBJ2-3): EAGVTQSPTHLIKTRGQQATLRCSPISGHTSVYWYQQALGLGLQFLLWYDEGEERNRGNFPPRFSGRQFPNYSSELNVNALELEDSALYLCASSLGLAGASTDTQYFGPGTRLTVL.

The chain couples TRBV6-7 to TRBJ2-3; D ambiguous. TRBV6-7 is an ORF, with its function uncertain. Trimming shortened V by 10 bases and J by 1 base, and 12 bases separated the two germline ends. The CDR3 sequence is 13 residues long. This CDR3 is CATRYVGTDTQYF. The CDR3 DNA sequence: TGTGCCACCCGGTACGTGGGCACAGATACGCAGTATTTT.

The V and J genes are TRBV19 and TRBJ1-1; 9 nucleotides align to TRBD1. Germline V gene lookup returns CDR1 LNHDA and CDR2 SQIVND (reference sequence). The CDR3 runs 12 residues. The V and J ends lost 7 bases and 11 bases, in that order; junction bases with no gene match: 8. The CDR3 sequence is CASTARDRDAFF. The CDR3 region has the DNA TGTGCCAGTACCGCCCGGGACAGGGACGCTTTCTTT.

V gene TRBV9 combines with J gene TRBJ2-1, with TRBD2 as a possible D gene (7 bases). The CDR3 has 16 residues. Germline CDR1 and CDR2: SGDLS and YYNGEE. With 0 bases removed from V and 6 bases from J, the gap between germline ends came to 16 bases. CDR3 region: CASSVEGGVLVNEQFF. CDR3 bases: TGTGCCAGCAGCGTAGAAGGGGGGGTATTGGTCAATGAGCAGTTCTTC.

J is TRBJ2-2 and V is TRBV5-5, with TRBD1 identical over 7 bases. The CDR3 contains 16 residues. Germline trimming cut 4 bases from V and 5 bases from J; bases unmatched to any gene: 11. Germline CDR1 and CDR2: SGHKS and YYEKEE (reference sequence). CDR3 region: CASSVRPDRATGELFF. As DNA, the CDR3 is TGTGCCAGCAGCGTCCGGCCAGACAGGGCTACCGGGGAGCTGTTTTTT. The whole variable domain, filled in from reference TRBV5-5 and TRBJ2-2, reads DAGVTQSPTHLIKTRGQQVTLRCSPISGHKSVSWYQQVLGQGPQFIFQYYEKEERGRGNFPDRFSARQFPNYSSELNVNALLLGDSALYLCASSVRPDRATGELFFGEGSRLTVL.

This sequence joins TRBV4-2 and TRBJ2-7, with 9 bases lining up with TRBD1. CDR1 is LGHNA, CDR2 YNFKEQ, per germline. With 2 bases clipped from V and 5 bases from J, the junction kept 10 bases outside the gene matches. The CDR3 loop spans 16 amino acids. CDR3: CASSQLPGTGRHEQYF. For the CDR3, the DNA is TGTGCCAGCAGCCAACTTCCCGGGACAGGGAGGCACGAGCAGTACTTC.